The 30 T cell receptor beta chains presented below share a single source sample, sequenced in a study of T cell repertoires in cytomegalovirus infection. One entry per CDR3 protein, called by TCRdb with MiXCR from the reads. The sample consists of approximately 300,000 distinct CDR3 sequences, more than 20% of them appearing once. No antigens are known for them. The sample was cultured PBMCs, taken from culture after CMV antigen stimulation. The receptors originated from a human donor in good health (CMV status not recorded). Some clones in this sample may be carry-over from other donors' samples.

The V gene is TRBV7-2, the J gene TRBJ2-5; no clear D. CDR3 length: 11 residues. V was trimmed by 5 bases and J by 6 bases, leaving 7 bases between them. Germline V gene data show CDR1 as SGHTA and CDR2 as FQGNSA. DNA of the CDR3: TGTGCCAGCAGCCTGCAGCAGACCCAGTACTTC. Translated, it gives CASSLQQTQYF.

The J gene is TRBJ2-3, the V gene TRBV14; D may be TRBD1 (6 bases). The germline V and J ends were trimmed by 8 bases and 1 base, with 16 bases remaining between them. From germline, CDR1 is SGHDN and CDR2 FVKESK. The CDR3 extends over 15 amino acids. Here the CDR3 DNA reads TGTGCCAGCGCCACAGGGATAACGGGCACAGATACGCAGTATTTT. It specifies CASATGITGTDTQYF.

The rearrangement joins TRBV10-3 to TRBJ1-6; D remains ambiguous. The ends were cut back, 0 bases at V and 6 bases at J, with 6 bases in the middle. CDR3 length equals 14 residues. Germline V CDR1 and CDR2: ENHRY, SYGVKD. The CDR3 loop is CAISESTANSPLHF. Written as DNA, the CDR3 is TGTGCCATCAGTGAGTCGACGGCTAATTCACCCCTCCACTTT.

This clonotype was seen more than once but under ten times. The chain combines TRBV20-1 with TRBJ2-7; possibly TRBD2 for D (7 bases). The CDR3 is 15 amino acids. With 3 bases removed from V and 3 bases from J, the gap between germline ends came to 18 bases. CDR1 DFQATT and CDR2 SNEGSKA come from the germline V gene (reference sequence). CDR3 in amino acids: CSARRRGGTNYEQYF. CDR3 DNA: TGCAGTGCTAGGAGAAGGGGGGGCACAAACTACGAGCAGTACTTC.

The J gene is TRBJ2-3, the V gene TRBV7-2, with 9 bases that match TRBD2. This CDR3 comprises 16 residues. J was trimmed by 5 bases and V by 3 bases; bases with no gene match: 9. In germline, CDR1 is SGHTA, CDR2 FQGNSA. Here the CDR3 DNA reads TGTGCCAGCAGCTTGGGTAGCGGGGGCTTTCGAGATACGCAGTATTTT. It codes for CASSLGSGGFRDTQYF.

This clonotype was observed once. The genes are TRBV18 and TRBJ2-5; D remains unclear. The length of the CDR3 is 13 residues. Trimming removed 3 bases from V and 4 bases from J, with 9 bases in between. The germline CDR1 and CDR2 sequences are KGHSH and LQKENI. The CDR3 DNA reads as TGTGCCAGCTCACCGAGAAATGGAGAGACCCAGTACTTC. As protein: CASSPRNGETQYF. Together with reference TRBV18 and TRBJ2-5, the CDR3 gives the full variable domain: NAGVMQNPRHLVRRRGQEARLRCSPMKGHSHVYWYRQLPEEGLKFMVYLQKENIIDESGMPKERFSAEFPKEGPSILRIQQVVRGDSAAYFCASSPRNGETQYFGPGTRLLVL.

This clonotype has only a few counts. The V gene is TRBV7-8, the J gene TRBJ1-2; perhaps TRBD1 as D (6 bases). V lost 1 base, J lost 4 bases, and 19 bases lay in between. The CDR3 loop spans 17 amino acids. Germline V CDR1 and CDR2: SGHVS, FQNEAQ. The CDR3 region is CASSLEGGGRAPYGYTF. CDR3 bases: TGTGCCAGCAGCTTAGAGGGCGGGGGCAGGGCCCCCTATGGCTACACCTTC.

The chain employs TRBV6-1 and TRBJ1-6; 7 bases are a match to TRBD1. The CDR3 is 13 amino acids. J gave up 6 bases and V 6 bases, and 2 bases lay outside the gene matches. Germline CDR1 and CDR2: MNHNS and SASEGT. Here the CDR3 reads CASSDRVNSPLHF. In DNA form, the CDR3 reads TGTGCCAGCAGCGACAGGGTTAATTCACCCCTCCACTTT.

CDR3 protein: CASSSADRGLNEQFF. The CDR3 nucleotides are TGTGCCAGCAGCTCTGCCGACAGGGGGCTTAATGAGCAGTTCTTC. This chain joins TRBV7-2 and TRBJ2-1; 10 nucleotides agree with TRBD1. CDR3 length equals 15 residues. With V trimmed by 4 bases and J by 7 bases, 7 bases remained unmatched. Germline V lookup: CDR1 SGHTA, CDR2 FQGNSA.

In this sample, this clonotype turned up many times. The rearrangement links TRBV7-2 to TRBJ2-7; D unclear. The CDR3 sequence is 13 residues long. The germline CDR1 and CDR2 sequences are SGHTA and FQGNSA. Trimming shortened V by 3 bases and J by 2 bases, and 8 bases separated the two germline ends. CDR3 in amino acids: CASSFGGAYEQYV. CDR3 coding DNA: TGTGCCAGCAGCTTCGGCGGCGCCTACGAGCAGTACGTC.

This clonotype was seen a handful of times. The chain employs TRBV12-3 or TRBV12-4 and TRBJ1-1; possibly TRBD1 for D (5 bases). Trimming removed 6 bases at V and 5 bases at J, with 16 bases between. CDR3 size: 14 residues. The CDR3 nucleotides read TGTGCCAGCAGCCGCTCGGGGCCGGGGACTGAAGCTTTCTTT. Translation gives CASSRSGPGTEAFF.

This clonotype has a count of ten or more. The rearrangement links TRBV11-2 to TRBJ1-6; 10 positions match TRBD1. CDR3 length equals 15 residues. V lost 2 bases to trimming and J lost 7 bases; unmatched junction nucleotides: 2. Germline lookup yields CDR1 SGHAT and CDR2 FQNNGV. The CDR3 region has the DNA TGTGCCAGCAGCTTAACGGGACAGGGGAATTCACCCCTCCACTTT. Translating it yields CASSLTGQGNSPLHF. Combining the CDR3 with reference TRBV11-2 and TRBJ1-6 gives the whole variable domain EAGVAQSPRYKIIEKRQSVAFWCNPISGHATLYWYQQILGQGPKLLIQFQNNGVVDDSQLPKDRFSAERLKGVDSTLKIQPAKLEDSAVYLCASSLTGQGNSPLHFGNGTRLTVT.

This clonotype was counted many times. The genes are TRBV6-2 or TRBV6-3 and TRBJ2-3, with D possibly TRBD1 on 6 matching bases. The CDR3 covers 14 residues. Trimming stripped 7 bases from V and 5 bases from J, with 16 bases between. Germline V CDR1 and CDR2: MNHEY, SVGEGT. The CDR3 reads CASTEGVIIDTQYF. DNA of the CDR3: TGTGCCAGCACCGAGGGGGTCATCATAGATACGCAGTATTTT.

V and J are TRBV7-9 and TRBJ2-1, with TRBD2 matching over 15 bases. Unmatched junction bases numbered 8, after V lost 5 bases and J lost 9 bases. The CDR3 totals 16 residues. CDR1 SEHNR and CDR2 FQNEAQ come from the germline V gene (reference sequence). In DNA form, the CDR3 reads TGTGCCAGCAGCGGACTAGCGGGAGGGCCTGGCTTTGAGCAGTTCTTC. Its protein is CASSGLAGGPGFEQFF.

The rearrangement links TRBV6-5 to TRBJ2-2, with 8 bases aligning to TRBD1. The J segment lost 7 bases and the V segment lost 11 bases, leaving 6 bases of the junction unmatched. The CDR3 has 12 amino acids. Germline CDR1 reads MNHEY; CDR2 reads SVGAGI. DNA of the CDR3: TGTGCCGTTACAGGGGGAGACGGGGAGCTGTTTTTT. Translated: CAVTGGDGELFF.

This clonotype showed up many times. V usage is TRBV27 and J usage is TRBJ1-1, with 7 bases identical to TRBD1. The CDR3 totals 18 residues. With V trimmed by 1 base and J by 4 bases, 15 bases remained unmatched. Germline V lookup: CDR1 MNHEY, CDR2 SMNVEV (reference sequence). CDR3 bases: TGTGCCAGCAGTTTATACGGAATAAAAGGGGGCGGCGGCACTGAAGCTTTCTTT. It is translated as CASSLYGIKGGGGTEAFF.

The rearrangement uses TRBV20-1 and TRBJ2-5; TRBD2 matches 14 bases. CDR1 is DFQATT and CDR2 is SNEGSKA in the germline V gene (reference sequence). Trimming cost V 1 base and J 5 bases; bases outside gene matches: 9. The CDR3 is 17 amino acids. The CDR3 spells CSARVGRLAGGGETQYF. The CDR3 region has the DNA TGCAGTGCTAGAGTGGGGCGACTAGCGGGGGGGGGGGAGACCCAGTACTTC.

This clonotype was seen a handful of times. This chain uses TRBV4-1 with TRBJ1-4; D is undetermined. The germline V gene encodes CDR1 MGHRA and CDR2 YSYEKL. This CDR3 is built from 14 residues. V lost 0 bases to trimming and J lost 7 bases, with 9 bases between them. The CDR3 sequence is CASSQDPSSEKLFF. The CDR3, as DNA: TGCGCCAGCAGCCAAGATCCGAGTAGTGAAAAACTGTTTTTT.

CDR3 DNA: TGTGCCAGCTCACCTTGGACAGGTGACTATGGCTACACCTTC. It is translated as CASSPWTGDYGYTF. J is TRBJ1-2 and V is TRBV18; TRBD1 agrees at 7 bases. V lost 3 bases, J lost 3 bases, and 4 bases stayed unmatched. The CDR3 covers 14 residues. CDR1 and CDR2 from the germline V gene are KGHSH and LQKENI.

The chain carries TRBV19 and TRBJ2-6, with a possible D match to TRBD2 (5 bases). The germline V gene has CDR1 LNHDA and CDR2 SQIVND (reference sequence). This CDR3 spans 17 amino acids. V was pared by 6 bases and J by 0 bases, with 15 bases between. DNA for the CDR3: TGTGCCAGTAGGCCCCCCCCGGGGAGCTCTGGGGCCAACGTCCTGACTTTC. Protein sequence: CASRPPPGSSGANVLTF.

This chain uses TRBV2 with TRBJ1-4, with D perhaps matching TRBD1 (5 bases). Germline CDR1 reads SNHLY; CDR2 reads FYNNEI. The CDR3 consists of 16 residues. V gave up 2 bases and J gave up 7 bases, with 17 bases separating them. CDR3 residues: CASSEISGPGTEKLFF. CDR3 coding DNA: TGTGCCAGCAGTGAAATTTCAGGGCCAGGTACTGAAAAACTGTTTTTT.

This clonotype was detected ten times or more. This sequence joins TRBV7-9 and TRBJ1-6, with 9 bases that match TRBD1. CDR1 is SEHNR, CDR2 FQNEAQ, per germline (reference sequence). The J segment lost 10 bases and the V segment lost 5 bases, leaving 6 bases of the junction unmatched. The CDR3 contains 14 residues. The CDR3 protein is CASSEQGASSPLHF. Written as DNA, the CDR3 is TGTGCCAGCAGCGAACAGGGGGCAAGCTCACCCCTCCACTTT.

The rearrangement links TRBV6-6 to TRBJ2-5; 10 bases match TRBD2. V shed 2 bases and J 4 bases; nucleotides not matched to a gene: 19. Germline values: CDR1 MNHNY, CDR2 SVGAGI (reference sequence). The CDR3 is made up of 20 amino acids. The CDR3 spells CASSYRRTSRGLASRETQYF. The CDR3 DNA reads as TGTGCCAGCAGTTACCGTCGAACTAGTCGGGGACTAGCGTCCCGAGAGACCCAGTACTTC.

V usage is TRBV19 and J usage is TRBJ1-1, with unresolved D. Trimming shortened V by 5 bases and J by 5 bases, and 12 bases separated the two germline ends. The CDR3 runs to 13 residues. Germline CDR1 reads LNHDA; CDR2 reads SQIVND (reference sequence). The CDR3 reads CASSFQVATEAFF. The CDR3 region has the DNA TGTGCCAGTAGTTTTCAGGTTGCAACTGAAGCTTTCTTT. The full variable domain, in which reference TRBV19 and TRBJ1-1 provide the parts outside the CDR3, is DGGITQSPKYLFRKEGQNVTLSCEQNLNHDAMYWYRQDPGQGLRLIYYSQIVNDFQKGDIAEGYSVSREKKESFPLTVTSAQKNPTAFYLCASSFQVATEAFFGQGTRLTVV.

The chain carries TRBV11-2 and TRBJ2-5, with 12 bases identical to TRBD1. CDR1 SGHAT and CDR2 FQNNGV come from the germline V gene. The CDR3 spans 14 residues. The V gene end was trimmed by 4 bases and the J gene end by 7 bases; junction bases not matched to a gene: 4. Written as DNA, the CDR3 is TGTGCCAGCAGCTCTGGGGGACAGGGGGCGACCCAGTACTTC. Protein product: CASSSGGQGATQYF.

This clonotype was observed a few times. This rearrangement joins TRBV13 to TRBJ2-5; 8 nucleotides agree with TRBD2. The CDR3 sequence is 18 residues long. The germline CDR1 and CDR2 sequences are PRHDT and FYEKMQ (reference sequence). Germline trimming cut 6 bases from V and 2 bases from J; bases unmatched to any gene: 17. CDR3 region: CASRSKRGSGSAQETQYF. The CDR3 DNA sequence: TGTGCCAGCAGAAGCAAAAGGGGCAGCGGGAGCGCACAAGAGACCCAGTACTTC.

The V and J genes are TRBV7-2 and TRBJ2-3; perhaps TRBD2 as D (6 bases). The CDR3 consists of 15 residues. Trimming shortened V by 3 bases and J by 2 bases, and 12 bases separated the two germline ends. Germline lookup yields CDR1 SGHTA and CDR2 FQGNSA. The CDR3 reads CASSFKAGITDTQYF. The CDR3 bases are TGTGCCAGCAGCTTTAAGGCGGGAATCACAGATACGCAGTATTTT.

This clonotype appeared a few times. This chain uses TRBV19 with TRBJ2-5, with 7 positions matching TRBD2. V lost 8 bases to trimming and J lost 5 bases; unmatched junction nucleotides: 14. CDR3 length: 15 residues. Looked up from germline, CDR1 is LNHDA and CDR2 is SQIVND (reference sequence). CDR3 coding DNA: TGTGCCAGTCCTTTGACTAGCCCCGAGCGGGAGACCCAGTACTTC. This gives the protein CASPLTSPERETQYF.

The V and J genes are TRBV11-2 and TRBJ2-7; TRBD2 aligns across 7 bases. Per the germline V gene, CDR1 is SGHAT and CDR2 is FQNNGV. The CDR3 sequence is 14 residues long. With 5 bases clipped from V and 3 bases from J, the junction kept 7 bases outside the gene matches. The CDR3 DNA reads as TGTGCCAGCAGCCCGGGAGGTGGACTCTACGAGCAGTACGTC. Protein: CASSPGGGLYEQYV.

This rearrangement joins TRBV20-1 to TRBJ2-1; 15 nucleotides match TRBD2. The V and J ends lost 5 bases and 0 bases, in that order; junction bases with no gene match: 11. The V gene's germline CDR1 is DFQATT and CDR2 SNEGSKA (reference sequence). CDR3 length: 19 residues. The CDR3 nucleotides read TGCAGTGCTTGGCCCCGGGGACTAGCGGGAGGCATCTCCTACAATGAGCAGTTCTTC. Translating it yields CSAWPRGLAGGISYNEQFF.